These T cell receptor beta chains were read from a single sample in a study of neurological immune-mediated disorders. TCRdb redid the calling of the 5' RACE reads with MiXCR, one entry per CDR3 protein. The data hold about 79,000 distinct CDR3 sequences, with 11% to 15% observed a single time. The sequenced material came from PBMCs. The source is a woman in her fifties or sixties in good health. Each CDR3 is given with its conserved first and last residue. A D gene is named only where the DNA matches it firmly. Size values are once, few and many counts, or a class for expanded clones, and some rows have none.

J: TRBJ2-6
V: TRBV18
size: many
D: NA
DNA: TGTGCCAGCTCACCTTGGGGACTCTCCGCGGGTGGGGCCAACGTCCTGACTTTC
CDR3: CASSPWGLSAGGANVLTF

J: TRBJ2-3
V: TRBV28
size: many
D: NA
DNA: TGTGCCAGCAGTTTGGTCTCCGGGAGAAGGCGCACAGATACGCAGTATTTT
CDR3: CASSLVSGRRRTDTQYF

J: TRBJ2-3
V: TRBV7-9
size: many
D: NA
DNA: TGTGCCAGCAGCCCTAGCGCAGATACGCAGTATTTT
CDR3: CASSPSADTQYF

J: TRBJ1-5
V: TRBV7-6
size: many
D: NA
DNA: TGTGCCAGCAGCCCGACCACGGGACGGAATCAGCCCCAGCATTTT
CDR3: CASSPTTGRNQPQHF

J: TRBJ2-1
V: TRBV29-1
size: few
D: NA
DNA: TGCAGCGTTGAAAGGGTGAACAATGAGCAGTTCTTC
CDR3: CSVERVNNEQFF

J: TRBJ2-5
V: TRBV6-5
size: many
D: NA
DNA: TGTGCCAGCAGTTACTCGTTCAGCACGGAGACCCAGTACTTC
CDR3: CASSYSFSTETQYF

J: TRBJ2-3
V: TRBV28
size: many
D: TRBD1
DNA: TGTGCCAGCTTCCCAGGGGGCCTAGACGCAGATACGCAGTATTTT
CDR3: CASFPGGLDADTQYF

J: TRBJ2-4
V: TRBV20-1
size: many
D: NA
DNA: TGCAGTGCTAGAGCAAGGCTAGAAAACATTCAGTACTTC
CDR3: CSARARLENIQYF

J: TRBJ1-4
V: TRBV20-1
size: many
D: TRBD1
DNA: TGCAGTGCTAGAAACGACAGGGTTCCTAATGAAAAACTGTTTTTT
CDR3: CSARNDRVPNEKLFF

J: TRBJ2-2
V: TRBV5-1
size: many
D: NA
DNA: TGCGCCAGCAGCTCCCAGACAGGTGGGAACACCGGGGAGCTGTTTTTT
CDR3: CASSSQTGGNTGELFF

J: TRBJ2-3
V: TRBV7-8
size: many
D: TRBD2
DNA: TGTGCCAGCAGCTTAGGGACTAGCGGTTACACAGATACGCAGTATTTT
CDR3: CASSLGTSGYTDTQYF

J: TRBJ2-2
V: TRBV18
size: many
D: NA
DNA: TGTGCCAGCTCACTTTCTTTCGGGAGCCCCGGGGAGCTGTTTTTT
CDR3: CASSLSFGSPGELFF

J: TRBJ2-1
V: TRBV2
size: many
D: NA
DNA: TGTGCCAGCAGTGTTGCGAGGGACAATGAGCAGTTCTTC
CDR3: CASSVARDNEQFF

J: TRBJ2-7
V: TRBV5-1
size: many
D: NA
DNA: TGCGCCAGCAGCTCGCCAGAGCAGGGGACCTACGAGCAGTACTTC
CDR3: CASSSPEQGTYEQYF

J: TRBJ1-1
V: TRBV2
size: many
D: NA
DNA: TGTGCCAGCAGCGAGCAGGAGGCCCTCACTGAAGCTTTCTTT
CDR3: CASSEQEALTEAFF

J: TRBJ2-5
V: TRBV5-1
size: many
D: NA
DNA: TGCGCCAGCAGGCCAGCAGGTATCCAAGAGACCCAGTACTTC
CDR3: CASRPAGIQETQYF

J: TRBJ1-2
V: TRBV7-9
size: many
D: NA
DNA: TGTGCCAGCAGCCCCCCCGGATCCGCTAACTATGGCTACACCTTC
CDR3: CASSPPGSANYGYTF

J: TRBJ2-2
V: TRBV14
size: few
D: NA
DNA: TGTGCCAGCAGCCAAAAAAGGATTTATCCCGGGGAGGTGTTTTTT
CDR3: CASSQKRIYPGEVFF

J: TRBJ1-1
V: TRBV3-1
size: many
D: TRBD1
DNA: TGTGCCAGCAGCCGACAGGGCGGACGGACTGAAGCTTTCTTT
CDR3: CASSRQGGRTEAFF

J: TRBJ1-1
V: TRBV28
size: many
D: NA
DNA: TGTGCCAGCGACGGACAGATTAACACTGAAGCTTTCTTT
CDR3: CASDGQINTEAFF

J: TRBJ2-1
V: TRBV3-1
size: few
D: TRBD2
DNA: TGTGCCAGCAGCCTTGGACTAGCGGGAATTGGTGAGCAGTTCTTC
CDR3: CASSLGLAGIGEQFF

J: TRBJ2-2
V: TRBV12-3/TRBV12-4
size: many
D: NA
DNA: TGTGCCAGCGGAGGTGACAGCGGGGAGCTGTTTTTT
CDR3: CASGGDSGELFF

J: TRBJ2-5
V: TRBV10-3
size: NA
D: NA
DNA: TGCGCCATCAGTGGGGGCAGTCAAGAGACCCAGTACTTC
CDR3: CAISGGSQETQYF

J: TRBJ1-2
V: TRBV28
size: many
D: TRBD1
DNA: TGTGCCAGCAGTTCTGGGGGACAGGGTGACTATGGCTACACCTTC
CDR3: CASSSGGQGDYGYTF

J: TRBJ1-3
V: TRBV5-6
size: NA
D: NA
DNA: TGTGCCAGCAGCTTGAGCTCTGGAAACACCATATATTTT
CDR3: CASSLSSGNTIYF

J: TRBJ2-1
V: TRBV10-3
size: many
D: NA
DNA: TGTGCCATCAGTGCATACGTGGTGGGGGACGAGGACAATGAGCAGTTCTTC
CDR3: CAISAYVVGDEDNEQFF

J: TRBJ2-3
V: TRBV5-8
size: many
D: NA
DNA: TGTGCCAGCAGCGCCGGATCCTGGGCGGGTACAGATACGCAGTATTTT
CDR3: CASSAGSWAGTDTQYF

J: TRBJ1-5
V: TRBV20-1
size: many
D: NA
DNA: TGCAGTGCTAGAGAACGCAGATATCAGCCCCAGCATTTT
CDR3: CSARERRYQPQHF

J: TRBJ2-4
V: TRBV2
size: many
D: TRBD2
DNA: TGTGCCAGCAGTGATTGGGAACTAGCGGGGGCCCGAAACATTCAGTACTTC
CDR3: CASSDWELAGARNIQYF

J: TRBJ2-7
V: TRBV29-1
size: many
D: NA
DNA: TGCAGCGTGGAAACAGGCCAGGGTGGGGAGCAGTACTTC
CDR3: CSVETGQGGEQYF

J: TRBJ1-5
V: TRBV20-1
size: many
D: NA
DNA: TGCAGTGCTAGAGATGGTCGCGAAAGCAATCAGCCCCAGCATTTT
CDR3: CSARDGRESNQPQHF

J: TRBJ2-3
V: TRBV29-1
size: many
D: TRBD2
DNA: TGCAGCGTTGATACTAGCGGGGGGGGTGCAGATACGCAGTATTTT
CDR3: CSVDTSGGGADTQYF

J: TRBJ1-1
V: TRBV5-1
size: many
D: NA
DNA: TGCGCCAGCAGCTTGGCCGGGGGGCCGGTGGTCACTGAAGCTTTCTTT
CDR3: CASSLAGGPVVTEAFF

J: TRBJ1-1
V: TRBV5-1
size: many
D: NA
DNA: TGCGCCAGCAGCTTGGTCCCGAACACTGAAGCTTTCTTT
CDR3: CASSLVPNTEAFF

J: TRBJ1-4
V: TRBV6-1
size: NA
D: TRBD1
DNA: TGTGCCAGCAGTGAAGCGGGAGGGGGCGGTGAAAAACTGTTTTTT
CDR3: CASSEAGGGGEKLFF

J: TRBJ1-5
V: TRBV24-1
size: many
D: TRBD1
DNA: TGTGCCACCAGTGACCCGGGACAGGGAAATCAGCCCCAGCATTTT
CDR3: CATSDPGQGNQPQHF

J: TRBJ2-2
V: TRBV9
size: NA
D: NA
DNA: TGTGCCAGCAGCGTAGCGGTTAGCGGGAACACCGGGGAGCTGTTTTTT
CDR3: CASSVAVSGNTGELFF

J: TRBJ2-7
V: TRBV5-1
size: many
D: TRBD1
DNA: TGCGCCAGCAGCTTTACAGGGGGCGCGGGTTACGAGCAGTACTTC
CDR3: CASSFTGGAGYEQYF

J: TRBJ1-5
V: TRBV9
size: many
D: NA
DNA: TGTGCCAGCAGCGTAGACCCAGGTCAGCCCCAGCATTTT
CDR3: CASSVDPGQPQHF

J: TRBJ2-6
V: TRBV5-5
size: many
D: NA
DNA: TGTGCCAGCAGCTTGGTTTCCGGCTCTGGGGCCAACGTCCTGACTTTC
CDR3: CASSLVSGSGANVLTF

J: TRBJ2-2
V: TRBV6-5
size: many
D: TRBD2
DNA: TGTGCCAGCAGTTCGCTAGCGGGGAGCCAAACGAGAACCGGGGAGCTGTTTTTT
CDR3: CASSSLAGSQTRTGELFF

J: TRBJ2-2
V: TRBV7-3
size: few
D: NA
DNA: TGTGCCAGCAGCTTGGTGGAGGCGGGGACCGGGGAGCTGTTTTTT
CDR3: CASSLVEAGTGELFF

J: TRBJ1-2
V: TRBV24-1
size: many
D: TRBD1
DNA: TGTGCCACCAGTGGGCCGGGACAGGGCCATGGCTACACCTTC
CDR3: CATSGPGQGHGYTF

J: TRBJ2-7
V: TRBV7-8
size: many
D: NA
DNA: TGTGCCAGCAGCCCCCATAGGCAGGGGCTTGAGCAGTACTTC
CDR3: CASSPHRQGLEQYF

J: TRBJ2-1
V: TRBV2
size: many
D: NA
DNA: TGTGCCACCGCTGGACAAGACCGGTCCTACAATGAGCAGTTCTTC
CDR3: CATAGQDRSYNEQFF

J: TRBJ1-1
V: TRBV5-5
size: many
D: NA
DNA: TGTGCCAGCAGCTTGGGACACCAGAACACTGAAGCTTTCTTT
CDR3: CASSLGHQNTEAFF

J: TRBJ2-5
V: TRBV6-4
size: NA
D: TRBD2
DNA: TGTGCCAACAGTCCGGGACTAGCTCTTCAAGAGACCCAGTACTTC
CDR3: CANSPGLALQETQYF

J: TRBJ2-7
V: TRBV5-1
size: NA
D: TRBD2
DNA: TGCGCCAGCAGCTTGCGGGACTATAGATCCTACGAGCAGTACTTC
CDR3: CASSLRDYRSYEQYF

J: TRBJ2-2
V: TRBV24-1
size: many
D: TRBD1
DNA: TGTGCCACCAGTGCCGTTCCGGGACAGGGGAACACCGGGGAGCTGTTTTTT
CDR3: CATSAVPGQGNTGELFF

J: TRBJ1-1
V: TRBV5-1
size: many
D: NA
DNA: TGCGCCAGCAGCTTGGCCTCCACAGGGTCTTACGCTTTCTTT
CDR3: CASSLASTGSYAFF

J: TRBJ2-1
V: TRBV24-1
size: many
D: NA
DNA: TGTGCCACCAGTGGAAGCCCCTACAATGAGCAGTTCTTC
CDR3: CATSGSPYNEQFF

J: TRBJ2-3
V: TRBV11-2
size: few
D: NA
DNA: TGTGCCAGCAGCCCTATCTTATTCAGGGTTGGAGATACGCAGTATTTT
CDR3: CASSPILFRVGDTQYF

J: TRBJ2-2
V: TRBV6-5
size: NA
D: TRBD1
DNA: TGTGCCAGCTCCGGTCGACAGGGGCGGGAGCTGTTTTTT
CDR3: CASSGRQGRELFF